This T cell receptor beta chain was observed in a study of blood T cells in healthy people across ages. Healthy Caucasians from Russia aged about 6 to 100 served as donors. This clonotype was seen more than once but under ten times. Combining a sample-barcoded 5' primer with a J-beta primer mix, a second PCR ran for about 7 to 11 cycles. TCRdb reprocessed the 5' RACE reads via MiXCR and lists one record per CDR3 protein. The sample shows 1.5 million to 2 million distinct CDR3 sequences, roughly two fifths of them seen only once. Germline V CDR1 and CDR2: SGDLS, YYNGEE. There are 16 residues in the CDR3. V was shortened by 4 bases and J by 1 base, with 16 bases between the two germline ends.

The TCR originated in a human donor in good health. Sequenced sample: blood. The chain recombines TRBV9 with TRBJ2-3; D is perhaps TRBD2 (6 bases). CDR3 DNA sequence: TGTGCCAGCAGCCCAAGTGGGCGGGACGGCACAGATACGCAGTATTTT. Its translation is CASSPSGRDGTDTQYF.